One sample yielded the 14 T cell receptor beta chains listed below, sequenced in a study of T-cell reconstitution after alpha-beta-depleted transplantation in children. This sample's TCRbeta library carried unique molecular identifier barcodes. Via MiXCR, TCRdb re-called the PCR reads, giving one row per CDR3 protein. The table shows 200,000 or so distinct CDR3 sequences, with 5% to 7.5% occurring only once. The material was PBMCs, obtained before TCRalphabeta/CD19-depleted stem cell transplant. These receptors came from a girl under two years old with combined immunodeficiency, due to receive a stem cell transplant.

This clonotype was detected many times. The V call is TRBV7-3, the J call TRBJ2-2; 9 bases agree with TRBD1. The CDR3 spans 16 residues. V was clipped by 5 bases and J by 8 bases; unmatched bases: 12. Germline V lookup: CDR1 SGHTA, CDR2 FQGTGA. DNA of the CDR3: TGTGCCAGCAGCCCTAGTACGGGACAGGGATATGGGGAGCTGTTTTTT. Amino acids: CASSPSTGQGYGELFF.

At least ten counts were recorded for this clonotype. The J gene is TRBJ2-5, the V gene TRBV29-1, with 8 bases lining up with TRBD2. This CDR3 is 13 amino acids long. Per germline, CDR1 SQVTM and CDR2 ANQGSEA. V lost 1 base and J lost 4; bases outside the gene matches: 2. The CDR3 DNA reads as TGCAGCGTTGAAGTTAGCGGGATAGAGACCCAGTACTTC. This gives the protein CSVEVSGIETQYF.

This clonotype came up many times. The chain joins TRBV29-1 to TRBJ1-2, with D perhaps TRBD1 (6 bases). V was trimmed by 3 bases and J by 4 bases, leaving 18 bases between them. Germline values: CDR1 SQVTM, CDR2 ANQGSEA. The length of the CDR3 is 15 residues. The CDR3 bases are TGCAGCGTTGAGAGGGGGGGGGTTTTAACCTATGGCTACACCTTC. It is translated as CSVERGGVLTYGYTF.

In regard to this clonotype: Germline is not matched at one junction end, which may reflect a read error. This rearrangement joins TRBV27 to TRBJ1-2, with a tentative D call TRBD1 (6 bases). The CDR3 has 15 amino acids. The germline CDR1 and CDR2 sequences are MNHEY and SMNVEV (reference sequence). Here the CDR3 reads CASMLIQGRPAFPPF. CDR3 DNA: TGTGCCAGCATGCTAATACAGGGACGTCCTGCGTTCCCACCCTTC.

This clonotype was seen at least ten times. CDR3 sequence (DNA): TGTGCCACCAGTGACACGACAGGGGGCTCGCACGCAGATACGCAGTATTTT. Translated: CATSDTTGGSHADTQYF. V usage is TRBV24-1 and J usage is TRBJ2-3, with 10 bases aligning to TRBD1. Germline V CDR1 and CDR2: KGHDR, SFDVKD. V was clipped by 4 bases and J by 4 bases; unmatched bases: 10. The CDR3 has 17 residues.

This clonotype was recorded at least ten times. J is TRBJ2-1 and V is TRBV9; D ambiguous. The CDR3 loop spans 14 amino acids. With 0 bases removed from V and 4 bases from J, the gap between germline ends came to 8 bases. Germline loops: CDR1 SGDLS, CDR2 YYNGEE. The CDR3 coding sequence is TGTGCCAGCAGCGTAGCTTTTGGTTACAATGAGCAGTTCTTC. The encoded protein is CASSVAFGYNEQFF.

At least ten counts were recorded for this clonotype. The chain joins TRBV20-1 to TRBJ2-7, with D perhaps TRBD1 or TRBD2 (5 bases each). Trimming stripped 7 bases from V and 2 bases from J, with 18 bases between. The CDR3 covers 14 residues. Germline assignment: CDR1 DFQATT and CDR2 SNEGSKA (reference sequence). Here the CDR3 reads CSGVTGTVTYEQYF. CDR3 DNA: TGCAGTGGCGTAACCGGGACGGTAACCTACGAGCAGTACTTC.

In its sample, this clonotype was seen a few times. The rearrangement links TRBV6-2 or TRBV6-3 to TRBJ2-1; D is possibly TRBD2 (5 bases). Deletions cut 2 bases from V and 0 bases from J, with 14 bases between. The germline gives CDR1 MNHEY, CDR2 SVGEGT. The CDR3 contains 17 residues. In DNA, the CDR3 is TGTGCCAGCAGTTACCCCGGCGGGTTCAGCTCCTACAATGAGCAGTTCTTC. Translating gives CASSYPGGFSSYNEQFF.

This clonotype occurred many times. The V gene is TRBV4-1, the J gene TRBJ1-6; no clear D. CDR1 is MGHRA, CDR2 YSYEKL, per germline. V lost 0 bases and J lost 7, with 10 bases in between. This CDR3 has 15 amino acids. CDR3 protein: CASSQEKGRNSPLHF. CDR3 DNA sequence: TGCGCCAGCAGCCAAGAAAAAGGGAGGAATTCACCCCTCCACTTT.

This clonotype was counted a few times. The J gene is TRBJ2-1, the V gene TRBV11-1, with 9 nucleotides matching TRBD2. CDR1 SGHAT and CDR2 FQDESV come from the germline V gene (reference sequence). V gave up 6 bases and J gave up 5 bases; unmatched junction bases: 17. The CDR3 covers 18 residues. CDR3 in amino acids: CASSRNRPSGILDNEQFF. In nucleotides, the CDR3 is TGTGCCAGCAGTCGAAACCGACCTAGCGGGATTTTGGACAATGAGCAGTTCTTC. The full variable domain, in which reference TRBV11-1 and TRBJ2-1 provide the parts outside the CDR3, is EAEVAQSPRYKITEKSQAVAFWCDPISGHATLYWYRQILGQGPELLVQFQDESVVDDSQLPKDRFSAERLKGVDSTLKIQPAELGDSAMYLCASSRNRPSGILDNEQFFGPGTRLTVL.

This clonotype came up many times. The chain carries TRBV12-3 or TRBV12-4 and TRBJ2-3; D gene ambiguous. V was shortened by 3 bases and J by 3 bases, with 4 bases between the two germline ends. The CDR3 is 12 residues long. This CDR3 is CASSFFTDTQYF. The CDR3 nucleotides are TGTGCCAGCAGTTTCTTTACAGATACGCAGTATTTT.

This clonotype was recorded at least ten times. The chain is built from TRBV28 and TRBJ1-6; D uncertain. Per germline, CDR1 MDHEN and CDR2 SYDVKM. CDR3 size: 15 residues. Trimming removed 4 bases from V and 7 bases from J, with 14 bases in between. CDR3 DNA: TGTGCCAGCAGTTCCCCCCCAATAGGGAATTCACCCCTCCACTTT. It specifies CASSSPPIGNSPLHF.

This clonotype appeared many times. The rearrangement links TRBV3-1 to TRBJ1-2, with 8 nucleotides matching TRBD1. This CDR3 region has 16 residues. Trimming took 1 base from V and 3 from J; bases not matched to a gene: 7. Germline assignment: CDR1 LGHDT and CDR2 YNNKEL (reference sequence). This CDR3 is CASSQVGQGGDYGYTF. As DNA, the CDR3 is TGTGCCAGCAGCCAAGTTGGACAGGGAGGAGACTATGGCTACACCTTC.

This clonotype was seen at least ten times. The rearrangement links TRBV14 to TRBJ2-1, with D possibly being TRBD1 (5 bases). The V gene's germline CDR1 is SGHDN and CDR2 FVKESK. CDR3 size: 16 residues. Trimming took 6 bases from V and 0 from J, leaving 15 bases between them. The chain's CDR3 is CASSSDSAISYNEQFF. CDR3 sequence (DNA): TGTGCCAGCAGTTCCGACAGTGCGATCTCCTACAATGAGCAGTTCTTC. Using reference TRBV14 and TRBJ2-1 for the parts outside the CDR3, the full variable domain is EAGVTQFPSHSVIEKGQTVTLRCDPISGHDNLYWYRRVMGKEIKFLLHFVKESKQDESGMPNNRFLAERTGGTYSTLKVQPAELEDSGVYFCASSSDSAISYNEQFFGPGTRLTVL.